One and the same sample provided the 10 T cell receptor beta chains below, sequenced in a study of T cell responses to AZD1222 COVID-19 vaccine (dated by TCRdb to the early 2020s). The time point label, as the study defines it: about 28 days (+/-7) after the second vaccine dose. The library was obtained by the immunoSEQ multiplex PCR assay. The table was pulled from immuneACCESS by TCRdb, which kept in-frame rearrangements only. Such tables lose some clones; where checked, under half of the loss comes from unresolved V genes, and the rest has no known cause. This sample lists under 150,000 clones; around 91% were detected once. 9.3% of the sample rests with the top ten. The source material was peripheral blood, sampled 28 days after the second AZD1222 dose. The receptor source for this set is an adult who received the AZD1222 COVID-19 vaccine.

The chain is built from TRBV7-2 and TRBJ2-1; 12 nucleotides agree with TRBD2. Germline CDR1 SGHTA, CDR2 FQGNSA. This CDR3 comprises 18 residues. Trimming at V came to 3 bases and at J to 5 bases, leaving 11 bases not matched to a gene. CDR3 DNA: TGTGCCAGCAGCTTTATACTAGCGGGGGGCCTGAGTAACAATGAGCAGTTCTTC. Encoded protein: CASSFILAGGLSNNEQFF.

The V gene is TRBV11-2, the J gene TRBJ2-1; the match to TRBD2 covers 12 bases. V was clipped by 4 bases and J by 3 bases; unmatched bases: 4. The CDR3 is 16 residues long. Germline lookup yields CDR1 SGHAT and CDR2 FQNNGV. CDR3 coding DNA: TGTGCCAGCAGCTCACTAGCGGGAGGTCGCTACAATGAGCAGTTCTTC. Translating gives CASSSLAGGRYNEQFF.

The chain is built from TRBV28 and TRBJ2-5; D is unresolved. V shed 3 bases and J shed 0 bases, with 14 bases lying between them. The germline V gene has CDR1 MDHEN and CDR2 SYDVKM. The CDR3 spans 16 residues. CDR3: CASSFAVSADQETQYF. CDR3 in DNA: TGTGCCAGCAGTTTTGCGGTGAGTGCGGACCAAGAGACCCAGTACTTC.

In this sample, this clone turned up a few times. The chain joins TRBV4-1 to TRBJ1-5; D ambiguous. V dropped 2 bases and J dropped 2 bases, with 7 bases sitting between them. This CDR3 spans 14 amino acids. Germline V gene data show CDR1 as MGHRA and CDR2 as YSYEKL. CDR3 sequence (DNA): TGCGCCAGCAGCCAATACGGTGGCAATCAGCCCCAGCATTTT. This sequence encodes CASSQYGGNQPQHF.

The genes are TRBV6-2 or TRBV6-3 and TRBJ2-1; 7 bases agree with TRBD1. The trim removed 0 bases at V and 2 bases at J, leaving 7 bases unmatched. Germline CDR1 MNHEY, CDR2 SVGEGT. The CDR3 length is 17 residues. In DNA, the CDR3 is TGTGCCAGCAGTTACTCGAGGACAGGACGCACCTACAATGAGCAGTTCTTC. Its protein product is CASSYSRTGRTYNEQFF.

This chain uses TRBV7-2 with TRBJ2-3; tentatively, D is TRBD1 or TRBD2 (5 bases each). Germline-derived CDR1 and CDR2 are SGHTA and FQGNSA. The CDR3 totals 13 residues. Trimming took 0 bases from V and 4 from J, leaving 5 bases between them. The CDR3 coding sequence is TGTGCCAGCAGCTTAGCGGGGGCAGATACGCAGTATTTT. It codes for CASSLAGADTQYF.

The chain joins TRBV7-9 to TRBJ2-1; no reliable D call. Germline V lookup: CDR1 SEHNR, CDR2 FQNEAQ (reference sequence). The CDR3 extends over 13 amino acids. V lost 1 base and J lost 5, with 6 bases in between. The CDR3 nucleotides read TGTGCCAGCAGCTTAGAGGGCAACAATGAGCAGTTCTTC. Residues: CASSLEGNNEQFF.

The chain links TRBV5-8 to TRBJ2-7; 9 bases line up with TRBD1. The CDR3 extends over 15 amino acids. The V segment lost 0 bases and the J segment 3 bases; nucleotides outside the gene matches: 4. Germline V gene data show CDR1 as SGHTS and CDR2 as YDEGEE. The CDR3 here is CASSLGTGAYYEQYF. The CDR3 DNA reads TGTGCCAGCAGCTTGGGGACAGGGGCGTACTACGAGCAGTACTTC.

The rearrangement uses TRBV4-3 and TRBJ1-4; no firm D call. The germline V gene encodes CDR1 LGHNA and CDR2 YSLEER. The ends were cut back, 1 base at V and 6 bases at J, with 21 bases in the middle. The CDR3 is made up of 18 amino acids. CDR3 sequence reads: CASSQVSTDQAPHEKLFF. DNA of the CDR3: TGCGCCAGCAGCCAAGTCTCAACAGACCAAGCTCCACATGAAAAACTGTTTTTT.

The V and J genes are TRBV29-1 and TRBJ1-5, with D unresolved. The germline gives CDR1 SQVTM, CDR2 ANQGSEA. V was cut by 7 bases and J by 8 bases, with 27 bases left in between. The CDR3 is 16 amino acids. The CDR3 DNA is TGCAGCGCACGGAACAACGACTCCGACGGTGACGAGCCCCAGCATTTT. It is translated as CSARNNDSDGDEPQHF.